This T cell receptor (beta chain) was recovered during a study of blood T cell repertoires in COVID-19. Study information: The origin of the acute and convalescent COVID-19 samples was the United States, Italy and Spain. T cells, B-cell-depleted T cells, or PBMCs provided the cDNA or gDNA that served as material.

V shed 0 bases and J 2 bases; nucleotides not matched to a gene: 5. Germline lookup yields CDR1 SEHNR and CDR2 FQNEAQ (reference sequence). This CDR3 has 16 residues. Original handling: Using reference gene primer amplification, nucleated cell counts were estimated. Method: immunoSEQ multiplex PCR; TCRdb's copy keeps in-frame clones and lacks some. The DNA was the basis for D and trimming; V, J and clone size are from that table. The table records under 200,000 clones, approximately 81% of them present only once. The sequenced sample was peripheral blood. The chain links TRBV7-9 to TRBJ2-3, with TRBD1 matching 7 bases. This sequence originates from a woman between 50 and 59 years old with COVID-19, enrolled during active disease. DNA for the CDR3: TGTGCCAGCAGCTTAGCCGGGACAGCTTTCACAGATACGCAGTATTTT. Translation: CASSLAGTAFTDTQYF.